A selection of T cell receptor beta chains follows, all from one sample in a study of molecular identifiers for immune sequencing clone quantification. TCRdb used MiXCR to reprocess the PCR reads, holding one entry per CDR3 protein. The data show over 85,000 distinct CDR3 sequences, around 30% seen once. What was sequenced was naive CD8+ T cells from blood, with Jurkat cell RNA spiked in. The receptors were sampled from a human donor in good health. Some libraries in this study had Jurkat cell RNA spiked in. Each CDR3 is given with its conserved first and last residue. The D gene is left open where the match is weak. The size entry is marked missing in some rows and otherwise reads once, few, many or a size class.

D gene: .
V gene: TRBV7-2
J gene: TRBJ2-3
clone size: many
CDR3 DNA: TGTGCCAGCCTCAGCAATATAGATACGCAGTATTTT
CDR3 protein: CASLSNIDTQYF

D gene: TRBD1
V gene: TRBV19
J gene: TRBJ1-5
clone size: few
CDR3 DNA: TGTGCCAGTAGTACGACAGGGCCGAGTCAGCCCCAGCATTTT
CDR3 protein: CASSTTGPSQPQHF

D gene: TRBD1
V gene: TRBV7-9
J gene: TRBJ2-7
clone size: .
CDR3 DNA: TGTGCCAGCAGCTTTCGACAGGGTCAGTACTTC
CDR3 protein: CASSFRQGQYF

D gene: TRBD2
V gene: TRBV5-1
J gene: TRBJ2-7
clone size: .
CDR3 DNA: TGCGCCAGCAGCTTCGCGTTTTCGGCGGGAGGGCCTGGGGAGCAGTACTTC
CDR3 protein: CASSFAFSAGGPGEQYF

D gene: .
V gene: TRBV4-3
J gene: TRBJ1-3
clone size: many
CDR3 DNA: TGCGCCAGCAGCCAAGATAAGTACGCTGGAAACACCATATATTTT
CDR3 protein: CASSQDKYAGNTIYF

D gene: .
V gene: TRBV12-3/TRBV12-4
J gene: TRBJ2-3
clone size: few
CDR3 DNA: TGTGCCAGCAGTCCAACCCCCAGGGGGGTAAGAACAGATACGCAGTATTTT
CDR3 protein: CASSPTPRGVRTDTQYF

D gene: TRBD2
V gene: TRBV2
J gene: TRBJ2-4
clone size: many
CDR3 DNA: TGTGCCAGCAGTGTCGGGACTAGCGGGAGAGTCCACAAAAACATTCAGTACTTC
CDR3 protein: CASSVGTSGRVHKNIQYF

D gene: .
V gene: TRBV13
J gene: TRBJ2-6
clone size: few
CDR3 DNA: TGTGCCAGCAGCTTGAGGGCGCCTGGGGCCAACGTCCTGACTTTC
CDR3 protein: CASSLRAPGANVLTF

D gene: .
V gene: TRBV29-1
J gene: TRBJ2-5
clone size: .
CDR3 DNA: TGCAGCTCTTTAGGCGGGGCTCCTTCATCTTGGGGGACCCAGTACTTC
CDR3 protein: CSSLGGAPSSWGTQYF

D gene: TRBD1
V gene: TRBV27
J gene: TRBJ1-1
clone size: few
CDR3 DNA: TGTGCCAGCAGTTTTACAGGGGGGTTTGAAGCTTTCTTT
CDR3 protein: CASSFTGGFEAFF

D gene: .
V gene: TRBV6-5
J gene: TRBJ1-1
clone size: many
CDR3 DNA: TGTGCCAGCAGTTACTCGGGGACAACAGCTTTCTTT
CDR3 protein: CASSYSGTTAFF

D gene: .
V gene: TRBV25-1
J gene: TRBJ2-7
clone size: .
CDR3 DNA: TGTGCCAGCAGTGGCTTCCCCAGGGCCTACGAGCAGTACTTC
CDR3 protein: CASSGFPRAYEQYF

D gene: .
V gene: TRBV5-6
J gene: TRBJ1-2
clone size: many
CDR3 DNA: TGTGCCAGCAGCTTGGGTCTCTCTGCAGGGAACTATGGCTACACCTTC
CDR3 protein: CASSLGLSAGNYGYTF

D gene: .
V gene: TRBV7-9
J gene: TRBJ1-2
clone size: .
CDR3 DNA: TGTGCCAGCAGCCGTAACAGAGCTCATGGCTACACCTTC
CDR3 protein: CASSRNRAHGYTF

D gene: .
V gene: TRBV6-6
J gene: TRBJ2-5
clone size: .
CDR3 DNA: TGTGCCAGCAGTTACGTGGAGACCCAGTACTTC
CDR3 protein: CASSYVETQYF

D gene: TRBD1
V gene: TRBV5-1
J gene: TRBJ1-1
clone size: many
CDR3 DNA: TGCGCCAGCAACCCAGGGGGAACTGAAGCTTTCTTT
CDR3 protein: CASNPGGTEAFF

D gene: .
V gene: TRBV7-2
J gene: TRBJ2-3
clone size: many
CDR3 DNA: TGTGCCAGCAGCTTAGGGGATAATTGGCCAGATACGCAGTATTTT
CDR3 protein: CASSLGDNWPDTQYF

D gene: .
V gene: TRBV7-3
J gene: TRBJ2-6
clone size: few
CDR3 DNA: TGTGCCAGCAGCCCGCCCTGGGCCAACGTCCTGACTTTC
CDR3 protein: CASSPPWANVLTF

D gene: .
V gene: TRBV5-6
J gene: TRBJ2-1
clone size: .
CDR3 DNA: TGTGCCAGCAGCTTGGAGGCAGACTACAATGAGCAGATCTTC
CDR3 protein: CASSLEADYNEQIF

D gene: .
V gene: TRBV20-1
J gene: TRBJ2-7
clone size: .
CDR3 DNA: TGCAATGCCAACGGACTCCTCTACGAGCAGTACTTC
CDR3 protein: CNANGLLYEQYF

D gene: .
V gene: TRBV19
J gene: TRBJ2-7
clone size: few
CDR3 DNA: TGTGCCAGTAGTGCAGGAGAGACTACCTACGAGCAGTACTTC
CDR3 protein: CASSAGETTYEQYF

D gene: .
V gene: TRBV7-9
J gene: TRBJ1-4
clone size: many
CDR3 DNA: TGTGCCAGCAGCCCCGACAGAAACCCCCATGAAAAACTGTTTTTT
CDR3 protein: CASSPDRNPHEKLFF

D gene: .
V gene: TRBV7-3
J gene: TRBJ2-2
clone size: many
CDR3 DNA: TGTGCCAGCAGCTTAGCGCCCACCGGGGAGCTGTTTTTT
CDR3 protein: CASSLAPTGELFF

D gene: .
V gene: TRBV28
J gene: TRBJ2-7
clone size: many
CDR3 DNA: TGTGCCAGCAGTCCCCGAGTCGGGTACTACGAGCAGTACTTC
CDR3 protein: CASSPRVGYYEQYF

D gene: .
V gene: TRBV28
J gene: TRBJ2-5
clone size: many
CDR3 DNA: TGTGCCAGCAGCCGACAGTTGGGCCAAGAGACCCAGTACTTC
CDR3 protein: CASSRQLGQETQYF

D gene: TRBD1
V gene: TRBV28
J gene: TRBJ1-5
clone size: .
CDR3 DNA: TGTGCCAGCAGTTTTAGTGGGACAGATCAGCCCCAGCATTTT
CDR3 protein: CASSFSGTDQPQHF

D gene: TRBD2
V gene: TRBV7-2
J gene: TRBJ2-7
clone size: many
CDR3 DNA: TGTGCCAGCAGCTTAGGGGAGCTGAGCGGGAGAGACGAGCAGTACTTC
CDR3 protein: CASSLGELSGRDEQYF

D gene: .
V gene: TRBV28
J gene: TRBJ1-1
clone size: .
CDR3 DNA: TGTGCCTGCAGTTTACAGTTGAACACTGAAGCTTTCTTT
CDR3 protein: CACSLQLNTEAFF

D gene: TRBD2
V gene: TRBV7-8
J gene: TRBJ2-5
clone size: many
CDR3 DNA: TGTGCCAGCAGCTCTCGAACACCCGGGACTAGCGGGAAAGAGACCCAGTACTTC
CDR3 protein: CASSSRTPGTSGKETQYF

D gene: .
V gene: TRBV11-2
J gene: TRBJ2-5
clone size: .
CDR3 DNA: TGTGCCAGCAGCTTAGTAGGGGCCGGTGGAGAGACCCAGTACTTC
CDR3 protein: CASSLVGAGGETQYF

D gene: .
V gene: TRBV10-2
J gene: TRBJ2-2
clone size: .
CDR3 DNA: TGCGCCATCCCGTTGGAGGACACCGGGGAGCTGTTTTTT
CDR3 protein: CAIPLEDTGELFF

D gene: .
V gene: TRBV6-5
J gene: TRBJ2-3
clone size: .
CDR3 DNA: TGTGCCAGCAGTTACTCCCCTTCCACCTACACAGATACGCAGTATTTT
CDR3 protein: CASSYSPSTYTDTQYF

D gene: TRBD1
V gene: TRBV28
J gene: TRBJ2-7
clone size: .
CDR3 DNA: TGTGCCAGCAACCCGACAGGGGGCGGCTACGAGCAGTACTTC
CDR3 protein: CASNPTGGGYEQYF

D gene: .
V gene: TRBV27
J gene: TRBJ2-3
clone size: .
CDR3 DNA: TGTGCCAGCAGTTGGGGCAGGGGCCCAGATACGCAGTATTTT
CDR3 protein: CASSWGRGPDTQYF

D gene: .
V gene: TRBV12-3/TRBV12-4
J gene: TRBJ2-7
clone size: .
CDR3 DNA: TGTGCCAGCAGTTTTACATTCGCAGCTACCTACGAGCAGTACTTC
CDR3 protein: CASSFTFAATYEQYF

D gene: TRBD1
V gene: TRBV12-3/TRBV12-4
J gene: TRBJ2-6
clone size: many
CDR3 DNA: TGTGCCAGCAGTTTAGGGGACAGGGCATCCGGGGCCAACGTCCTGACTTTC
CDR3 protein: CASSLGDRASGANVLTF

D gene: .
V gene: TRBV5-4
J gene: TRBJ2-3
clone size: few
CDR3 DNA: TGTGCCAGCAGCTTGGGGGGTTTCTCTAGCACAGATACGCAGTATTTT
CDR3 protein: CASSLGGFSSTDTQYF